The clone carrying this T cell receptor beta chain was found once. The data were taken from a study of blood T cell repertoires in COVID-19. Study overall: Samples of COVID-19 (acute and convalescent) were obtained from the United States, Italy and Spain. PBMCs, B-cell-depleted T cells, or T cells were the source of the cDNA or gDNA that made up the material.

Authors' data handling: The authors estimated nucleated cell counts from reference gene primer amplification. The data were produced by immunoSEQ multiplex PCR, yet TCRdb's version contains in-frame clones alone and is incomplete. V, J and clone size were drawn from that table, and D and trimming were deduced from the DNA. Here the sample spans 150,000 to 200,000 clones, about three quarters being singletons. Germline V lookup: CDR1 SEHNR, CDR2 FQNEAQ (reference sequence). The CDR3 contains 15 residues. The trim removed 5 bases at V and 1 base at J, leaving 7 bases unmatched. The V and J genes are TRBV7-9 and TRBJ2-5; the match to TRBD2 covers 7 bases. Sample: peripheral blood. The TCR originated in a woman between 50 and 59 years old with active or convalescent COVID-19. CDR3 nucleotide sequence: TGTGCCAGCAGCCCTGGGGCTAGCGGCCAAGAGACCCAGTACTTC. Translation gives CASSPGASGQETQYF.